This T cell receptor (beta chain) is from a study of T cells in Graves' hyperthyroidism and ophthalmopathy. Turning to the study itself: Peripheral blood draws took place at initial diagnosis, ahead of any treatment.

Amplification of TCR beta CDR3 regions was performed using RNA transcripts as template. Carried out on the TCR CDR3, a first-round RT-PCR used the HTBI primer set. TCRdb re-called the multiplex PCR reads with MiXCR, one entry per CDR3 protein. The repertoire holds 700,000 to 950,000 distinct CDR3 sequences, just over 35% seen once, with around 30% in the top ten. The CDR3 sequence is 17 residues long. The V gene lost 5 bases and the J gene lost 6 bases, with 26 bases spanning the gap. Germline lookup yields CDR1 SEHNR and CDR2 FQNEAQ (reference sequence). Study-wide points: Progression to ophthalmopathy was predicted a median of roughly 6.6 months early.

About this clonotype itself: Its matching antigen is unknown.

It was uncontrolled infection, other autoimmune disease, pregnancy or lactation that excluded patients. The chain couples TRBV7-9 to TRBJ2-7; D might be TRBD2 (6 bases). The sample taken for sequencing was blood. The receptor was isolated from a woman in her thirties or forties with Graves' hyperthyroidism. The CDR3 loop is CASSQVEAGTPLGEQYF. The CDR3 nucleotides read TGTGCCAGCAGCCAAGTTGAGGCGGGGACCCCGCTGGGCGAGCAGTACTTC.